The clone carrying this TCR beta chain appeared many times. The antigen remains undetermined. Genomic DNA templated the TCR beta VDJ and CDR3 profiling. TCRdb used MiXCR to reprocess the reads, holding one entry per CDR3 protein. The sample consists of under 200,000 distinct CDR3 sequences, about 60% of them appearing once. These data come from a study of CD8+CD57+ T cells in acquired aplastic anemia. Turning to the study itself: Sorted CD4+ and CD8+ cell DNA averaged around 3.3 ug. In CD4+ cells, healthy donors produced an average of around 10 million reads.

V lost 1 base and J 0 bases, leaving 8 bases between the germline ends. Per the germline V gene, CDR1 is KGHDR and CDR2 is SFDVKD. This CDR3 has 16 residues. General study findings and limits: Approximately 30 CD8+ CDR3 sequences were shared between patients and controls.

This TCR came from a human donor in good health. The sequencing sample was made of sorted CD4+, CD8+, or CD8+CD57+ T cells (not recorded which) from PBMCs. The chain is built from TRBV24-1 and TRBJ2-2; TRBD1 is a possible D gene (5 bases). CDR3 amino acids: CATSDFLTANTGELFF. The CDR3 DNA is TGTGCCACCAGTGATTTTTTGACAGCGAACACCGGGGAGCTGTTTTTT.